Presented here are 7 T cell receptor beta chains from one specimen sequenced in a study of monozygotic twins with cystic fibrosis. The repertoire was sequenced with immunoSEQ multiplex PCR; TCRdb's copy has only in-frame clones and lacks some. The table includes about 20,000 clones, around 87% detected once. The sequenced sample was blood. These receptors all come from a woman under 40 with cystic fibrosis.

This rearrangement joins TRBV11-2 to TRBJ2-7; 9 bases fit TRBD2. Per germline, CDR1 SGHAT and CDR2 FQNNGV. There are 17 residues in the CDR3. J was trimmed by 7 bases and V by 5 bases; bases with no gene match: 18. The CDR3 nucleotides read TGTGCCAGCAGCCGCCCCGCCCGGCCTAGCGGGGTGCCTGAGCAGTACTTC. It encodes CASSRPARPSGVPEQYF.

The chain uses TRBV5-1 and TRBJ2-7; D could derive from TRBD1 or TRBD2 (5 bases each). Per the germline V gene, CDR1 is SGHRS and CDR2 is YFSETQ. CDR3 length: 19 residues. The V gene lost 1 base and the J gene lost 5 bases, with 28 bases spanning the gap. The CDR3 loop reads CASSLSPKTGTARWDEQYF. As DNA, the CDR3 is TGCGCCAGCAGCTTGAGTCCGAAGACCGGGACCGCCCGTTGGGACGAGCAGTACTTC. The variable domain in full, with the rest retrieved from reference TRBV5-1 and TRBJ2-7, is KAGVTQTPRYLIKTRGQQVTLSCSPISGHRSVSWYQQTPGQGLQFLFEYFSETQRNKGNFPGRFSGRQFSNSRSEMNVSTLELGDSALYLCASSLSPKTGTARWDEQYFGPGTRLTVT.

This sequence joins TRBV20-1 and TRBJ1-4; no reliable D call. V lost 1 base to trimming and J lost 8 bases, with 5 bases between them. CDR1 is DFQATT and CDR2 is SNEGSKA in the germline V gene (reference sequence). The CDR3 is 11 amino acids. This CDR3 reads CSARVREKLFF. CDR3 coding DNA: TGCAGTGCTAGAGTAAGGGAAAAACTGTTTTTT.

The table lists this clone with a few counts. The CDR3 region has the DNA TGTGCCAGCAGTCTTAGAGAGGACGGTACAGAGCAGTACTTC. This encodes CASSLREDGTEQYF. The V call is TRBV7-8, the J call TRBJ2-7; D unresolved. V was pared by 6 bases and J by 7 bases, with 19 bases between. The germline gives CDR1 SGHVS, CDR2 FQNEAQ. The CDR3 covers 14 residues.

The rearrangement links TRBV5-1 to TRBJ1-1; D not resolved. The germline gives CDR1 SGHRS, CDR2 YFSETQ. Trimming took off 1 base at V and 3 bases at J, with 7 bases between the two ends. CDR3 size: 13 residues. CDR3 region: CASSLFGDTEAFF. The CDR3 region has the DNA TGCGCCAGCAGCTTGTTCGGGGACACTGAAGCTTTCTTT.

In its sample, this clone was seen a few times. The chain combines TRBV7-8 with TRBJ2-7; D is possibly TRBD1 (7 bases). Germline V gene data show CDR1 as SGHVS and CDR2 as FQNEAQ. The CDR3 covers 15 residues. With 1 base removed from V and 3 bases from J, the gap between germline ends came to 13 bases. CDR3 loop: CASSLGRGVGYEQYF. The CDR3 DNA reads TGTGCCAGCAGCTTAGGCAGGGGGGTTGGCTACGAGCAGTACTTC.

This clone was seen a single time. The rearrangement uses TRBV5-1 and TRBJ2-5; TRBD2 agrees at 8 bases. Germline trimming cut 0 bases from V and 4 bases from J; bases unmatched to any gene: 8. The CDR3 extends over 16 amino acids. The germline V gene has CDR1 SGHRS and CDR2 YFSETQ. The CDR3 nucleotides read TGCGCCAGCAGCTTGGCGGTCCGGGGGGGCGGAGAGACCCAGTACTTC. It specifies CASSLAVRGGGETQYF. The full variable domain, with the rest looked up from reference TRBV5-1 and TRBJ2-5, is KAGVTQTPRYLIKTRGQQVTLSCSPISGHRSVSWYQQTPGQGLQFLFEYFSETQRNKGNFPGRFSGRQFSNSRSEMNVSTLELGDSALYLCASSLAVRGGGETQYFGPGTRLLVL.